This T cell receptor beta chain was sequenced for a study of cytomegalovirus exposure and HLA in healthy donors. About the study: Out of approximately 400 genotyped donors, around 80% belonged to the Caucasian-associated ancestry cluster. Study-wide results and caveats: It emerged from a later analysis that several of the most significant clusters appeared to be linked to common viral pathogens. Of the V segments, some could not be distinguished, including TRBV6-2 and TRBV6-3, and were excluded.

To note about this clone: Its antigen is undetermined.

Both 60 Vbeta primers and 13 Jbeta primers went into the PCR. Libraries were prepared by immunoSEQ multiplex PCR; TCRdb keeps only in-frame clonotypes and omits some of them. The sample consists of roughly 140,000 clones, under 70% of them appearing once. CDR1 is SGHVS, CDR2 FQNEAQ, per germline. The V gene lost 4 bases and the J gene lost 3 bases, with 9 bases spanning the gap. This CDR3 has 14 amino acids. The rearrangement links TRBV7-8 to TRBJ1-4; D may be TRBD1 (6 bases). The clonotype comes from a woman in her 30s in good health and CMV-seropositive. Sequencing used PBMCs. DNA of the CDR3: TGTGCCAGCAGCTACAGGGTTGCTAATGAAAAACTGTTTTTT. This translates into CASSYRVANEKLFF.